The T cell receptor beta chain under discussion was sequenced for a study of T-cell reconstitution after alpha-beta-depleted transplantation in children. Unique molecular identifiers were used in preparing the TCRbeta library. MiXCR, run by TCRdb on the PCR reads, gives a single entry per CDR3 protein. The sample has 450,000 to 600,000 distinct CDR3 sequences; 18% are singletons. The origin of this receptor is a human donor who donated a stem cell graft to a child with acute lymphoblastic leukemia. The sample consisted of PBMCs from the stem cell graft donor, taken from the stem cell graft.

The CDR3 bases are TGTGCCAGCAGTTTGGGGGACAGATTCCAAGAGACCCAGTACTTC. It yields the protein CASSLGDRFQETQYF. J is TRBJ2-5 and V is TRBV12-3 or TRBV12-4; 7 bases map to TRBD1. The CDR3 runs to 15 residues. The junction had 5 bases not matched to a gene; V was cut back by 3 bases and J by 1 base.